This T cell receptor (beta chain) was obtained from a study of blood T cell repertoires in COVID-19. CDR1 MDHEN and CDR2 SYDVKM come from the germline V gene. The CDR3 is 14 amino acids. The J segment lost 1 base and the V segment lost 2 bases, leaving 2 bases of the junction unmatched. The method was immunoSEQ multiplex PCR; TCRdb's version includes in-frame clones alone and lacks a portion of them. The table lists 150,000 or so clones, about 86% of them singletons. The sample consisted of PBMCs or T cells enriched from blood (not recorded which). This rearrangement joins TRBV28 to TRBJ2-7, with 7 bases that match TRBD2. The origin of this receptor is a woman aged 45 to 65 in a cohort exposed to, infected with or recovered from COVID-19 (not recorded which). The CDR3 DNA is TGTGCCAGCAGTTTAGCGGGAGAATCCTACGAGCAGTACTTC. Translating it yields CASSLAGESYEQYF.